These 6 T cell receptor beta chains were sequenced from one sample in a study of PD-1 blockade in classical Hodgkin lymphoma. Patients all relapsed after autologous stem cell transplantation, and there was variation in brentuximab vedotin exposure. Profiled with immunoSEQ multiplex PCR; TCRdb holds only in-frame clones, not every one. The sample holds tens of thousands of clones; 80% to 90% are singletons and the top ten take around 11%. The sample in question was peripheral blood mononuclear cells (PBMCs), obtained before the second cycle of nivolumab. The origin of the receptors is a human donor with classical Hodgkin lymphoma.

The V gene is TRBV6-1, the J gene TRBJ1-1, with 7 bases matching TRBD1. Trimming removed 2 bases from V and 9 bases from J; junction bases left unmatched: 15. The CDR3 has 16 amino acids. The germline gives CDR1 MNHNS, CDR2 SASEGT. CDR3 sequence reads: CASSEKRLGTATKAFF. CDR3 nucleotides: TGTGCCAGCAGTGAAAAACGGCTAGGGACAGCTACTAAAGCTTTCTTT.

This chain connects TRBV10-3 to TRBJ2-1, with TRBD2 matching over 9 bases. The trim removed 4 bases at V and 0 bases at J, leaving 4 bases unmatched. The CDR3 totals 16 residues. The germline gives CDR1 ENHRY, CDR2 SYGVKD. The CDR3, as DNA: TGTGCCATCAGTGGGCGGGAGGGGAGCTCCTACAATGAGCAGTTCTTC. This translates into CAISGREGSSYNEQFF.

This sequence joins TRBV4-1 and TRBJ2-7; 10 bases agree with TRBD2. V shed 8 bases and J 7 bases; nucleotides not matched to a gene: 11. CDR1 is MGHRA and CDR2 is YSYEKL in the germline V gene. The CDR3 has 14 residues. CDR3 protein: CASRPGLATSEQYF. The CDR3 DNA follows: TGCGCCAGCCGCCCGGGACTAGCGACTTCAGAGCAGTACTTC.

The chain combines TRBV6-5 with TRBJ2-1; 9 positions match TRBD2. Germline assignment: CDR1 MNHEY and CDR2 SVGAGI. J was trimmed by 0 bases and V by 8 bases; bases with no gene match: 5. The CDR3 sequence is 15 residues long. The CDR3 DNA is TGTGCCAGCGCTATTAGCGGGAGCTCCTACAATGAGCAGTTCTTC. This encodes CASAISGSSYNEQFF.

The CDR3 DNA reads TGTGCCAGCAGTGGATTCGGGACCCACACAGATACGCAGTATTTT. This encodes CASSGFGTHTDTQYF. The J gene is TRBJ2-3, the V gene TRBV25-1, with D perhaps being TRBD1 or TRBD2 (5 bases each). V lost 4 bases and J 2 bases, leaving 13 bases between the germline ends. The CDR3 consists of 15 residues. Germline V CDR1 and CDR2: MGHDK, SYGVNS. Combining the CDR3 with reference TRBV25-1 and TRBJ2-3 gives the whole variable domain EADIYQTPRYLVIGTGKKITLECSQTMGHDKMYWYQQDPGMELHLIHYSYGVNSTEKGDLSSESTVSRIRTEHFPLTLESARPSHTSQYLCASSGFGTHTDTQYFGPGTRLTVL.

The rearrangement links TRBV28 to TRBJ2-5; D may be TRBD1 (6 bases). The CDR3 is made up of 17 amino acids. Germline CDR1 reads MDHEN; CDR2 reads SYDVKM. The V end lost 5 bases, the J end lost 4 bases, and 23 bases lay between the germline ends. CDR3 loop: CASSPPGAASWSETQYF. In DNA, the CDR3 is TGTGCCAGCAGTCCGCCAGGGGCAGCCTCCTGGTCAGAGACCCAGTACTTC.